Following are 28 T cell receptor beta chains from one sample sequenced in a study of identifying expanded T cells in peripheral blood. Sequencing used immunoSEQ multiplex PCR; TCRdb keeps in-frame clones, though not all of them. This table has 90,000 to 110,000 clones, 88% appearing once. Sequencing was carried out using blood. These receptor sequences come from a person aged 18 to 70 in good health.

The count of this clone is one. The chain uses TRBV6-1 and TRBJ1-2; D gene uncertain. CDR3 length equals 13 residues. CDR1 is MNHNS, CDR2 SASEGT, per germline. Trimming stripped 8 bases from V and 9 bases from J, with 19 bases between. CDR3 in DNA: TGTGCCAGCGGGGATAGAAATAAGTTTAGCTACACCTTC. Translation: CASGDRNKFSYTF.

This clone was detected a few times. The rearrangement joins TRBV29-1 to TRBJ2-1; D is perhaps TRBD1 (6 bases). CDR1 and CDR2 (germline): SQVTM, ANQGSEA. V shed 6 bases and J shed 10 bases, with 13 bases lying between them. The CDR3 spans 11 residues. The chain's CDR3 is CSVIRGHEQFF. The CDR3 DNA is TGCAGCGTCATAAGGGGACACGAGCAGTTCTTC.

This clone appeared once. V is TRBV6-1 and J is TRBJ2-1; 10 nucleotides line up with TRBD1. The CDR3 spans 15 residues. V gave up 5 bases and J gave up 4 bases; unmatched junction bases: 5. The germline V gene has CDR1 MNHNS and CDR2 SASEGT. This CDR3 is CASSTGTGVYNEQFF. The DNA of the CDR3 is TGTGCCAGCAGTACCGGGACAGGGGTTTACAATGAGCAGTTCTTC.

The chain carries TRBV9 and TRBJ1-2; D perhaps matches TRBD1 (6 bases). Germline lookup yields CDR1 SGDLS and CDR2 YYNGEE. This CDR3 contains 14 residues. V lost 0 bases and J lost 7, with 13 bases in between. CDR3 loop: CASSVDQGSIGYTF. The DNA for the CDR3 is TGTGCCAGCAGCGTAGATCAGGGGTCGATTGGCTACACCTTC. The whole variable domain, remainder taken from reference TRBV9 and TRBJ1-2, is DSGVTQTPKHLITATGQRVTLRCSPRSGDLSVYWYQQSLDQGLQFLIQYYNGEERAKGNILERFSAQQFPDLHSELNLSSLELGDSALYFCASSVDQGSIGYTFGSGTRLTVV.

This clone has a handful of counts. The chain carries TRBV11-3 and TRBJ2-7, with D hard to call. The CDR3 extends over 11 amino acids. CDR1 SGHNT and CDR2 YENEEA come from the germline V gene. The germline V and J ends were trimmed by 4 bases and 11 bases, with 12 bases remaining between them. In DNA form, the CDR3 reads TGTGCCAGCAGCTCCCTTACGAGCAAGTACTTC. Its protein product is CASSSLTSKYF.

The chain recombines TRBV5-6 with TRBJ2-3; D is unclear. The germline V and J ends were trimmed by 2 bases and 4 bases, with 5 bases remaining between them. CDR1 is SGHDT, CDR2 YYEEEE, per germline. The CDR3 length is 12 residues. CDR3 coding DNA: TGTGCCAGCAGCTTATCCGCAGATACGCAGTATTTT. Amino acids: CASSLSADTQYF.

The V gene is TRBV6-5, the J gene TRBJ2-5; TRBD1 matches at 10 bases. The J segment lost 5 bases and the V segment lost 5 bases, leaving 8 bases of the junction unmatched. The CDR3 totals 15 residues. Germline V gives CDR1 MNHEY, CDR2 SVGAGI. In nucleotides, the CDR3 is TGTGCCAGCAGTCCCCGGGACAGGGGCGGGGAGACCCAGTACTTC. Its protein product is CASSPRDRGGETQYF.

The chain employs TRBV18 and TRBJ1-1; unclear D gene. The germline gives CDR1 KGHSH, CDR2 LQKENI. The V end lost 3 bases, the J end lost 7 bases, and 12 bases lay between the germline ends. This CDR3 is built from 13 residues. The CDR3 coding sequence is TGTGCCAGCTCACCCGAAGGTTGGGATGAAGCTTTCTTT. This encodes CASSPEGWDEAFF. The full variable domain, completed using reference TRBV18 and TRBJ1-1, is NAGVMQNPRHLVRRRGQEARLRCSPMKGHSHVYWYRQLPEEGLKFMVYLQKENIIDESGMPKERFSAEFPKEGPSILRIQQVVRGDSAAYFCASSPEGWDEAFFGQGTRLTVV.

V and J are TRBV7-3 and TRBJ2-1, with 7 bases that match TRBD1. This CDR3 comprises 13 residues. V dropped 5 bases and J dropped 3; count of bases not matched to a gene: 1. Per germline, CDR1 SGHTA and CDR2 FQGTGA. The CDR3 spells CASSRDSYNEQFF. CDR3 nucleotide sequence: TGTGCCAGCAGCAGGGACAGCTACAATGAGCAGTTCTTC.

DNA of the CDR3: TGTGCCAGCAGTTTGGATGGGGCAGGCTATGGCTACACCTTC. This codes for CASSLDGAGYGYTF. This chain connects TRBV28 to TRBJ1-2; D perhaps matches TRBD1 (5 bases). V lost 3 bases and J lost 4, with 12 bases in between. CDR3 size: 14 residues. CDR1 and CDR2 (germline): MDHEN, SYDVKM.

This clone was seen a single time. The chain carries TRBV7-2 and TRBJ2-1, with 12 bases aligning to TRBD2. Germline CDR1 is SGHTA and CDR2 is FQGNSA. The V gene end was trimmed by 4 bases and the J gene end by 4 bases; junction bases not matched to a gene: 8. This CDR3 is built from 17 residues. The CDR3 protein is CASSSIVTSGGYNEQFF. The CDR3 DNA sequence: TGTGCCAGCAGCTCAATCGTAACTAGCGGGGGGTACAATGAGCAGTTCTTC.

V and J are TRBV9 and TRBJ2-3, with D perhaps given as TRBD1 or TRBD2 (6 bases each). The CDR3 totals 15 residues. V lost 2 bases and J lost 3, with 13 bases in between. CDR1 SGDLS and CDR2 YYNGEE come from the germline V gene. CDR3 in DNA: TGTGCCAGCAGCGTTAGTAGGGGGGCGACAGATACGCAGTATTTT. Protein product: CASSVSRGATDTQYF.

The chain joins TRBV28 to TRBJ2-4, with 8 bases matching TRBD1. The CDR3 is 15 amino acids. Trimming took 0 bases from V and 3 from J; bases not matched to a gene: 1. In germline, CDR1 is MDHEN, CDR2 SYDVKM. CDR3 nucleotide sequence: TGTGCCAGCAGTTTATGGACAGGGGTCAAAAACATTCAGTACTTC. This translates into CASSLWTGVKNIQYF.

The chain links TRBV5-1 to TRBJ2-2, with D possibly being TRBD1 (6 bases). This CDR3 contains 14 residues. V was cut by 3 bases and J by 7 bases, with 13 bases left in between. The germline CDR1 and CDR2 sequences are SGHRS and YFSETQ. CDR3 sequence reads: CASSYRVTIGELFF. CDR3 in DNA: TGCGCCAGCAGCTACAGGGTAACTATCGGGGAGCTGTTTTTT.

The CDR3 nucleotides are TGTGCCAGCAGCTTACGGGGGAGGAACAATGAGCAGTTCTTC. This encodes CASSLRGRNNEQFF. V and J are TRBV7-2 and TRBJ2-1; a possible D gene is TRBD2 (6 bases). Germline loops: CDR1 SGHTA, CDR2 FQGNSA. The CDR3 has 14 residues. V was shortened by 2 bases and J by 5 bases, with 10 bases between the two germline ends.

The J gene is TRBJ2-1, the V gene TRBV7-3; 8 bases map to TRBD1. Germline V gene lookup returns CDR1 SGHTA and CDR2 FQGTGA. V trimming: 0 bases; J trimming: 12 bases; junction bases outside the gene matches: 4. CDR3 size: 13 residues. The CDR3 is CASSLTGQAAQFF. CDR3 DNA sequence: TGTGCCAGCAGCTTAACGGGACAGGCGGCGCAGTTCTTC.

The gene calls are TRBV5-1 and TRBJ2-7; possibly TRBD1 for D (6 bases). This CDR3 is 14 amino acids long. Germline CDR1 reads SGHRS; CDR2 reads YFSETQ. V lost 4 bases and J lost 2, with 13 bases in between. Here the CDR3 reads CASSPPAGAYEQYF. The CDR3 nucleotides read TGCGCCAGCAGCCCGCCTGCAGGGGCCTACGAGCAGTACTTC.

This clone was observed a single time. This chain joins TRBV6-5 and TRBJ2-3; D is perhaps TRBD1 (5 bases). This CDR3 comprises 15 residues. Germline V gene lookup returns CDR1 MNHEY and CDR2 SVGAGI. V lost 2 bases and J 2 bases, leaving 11 bases between the germline ends. CDR3 amino acids: CASSYGAVNTDTQYF. In nucleotides, the CDR3 is TGTGCCAGCAGTTACGGGGCGGTTAACACAGATACGCAGTATTTT.

The chain couples TRBV27 to TRBJ1-2; TRBD1 agrees at 10 bases. The V and J ends lost 6 bases and 7 bases, in that order; junction bases with no gene match: 5. The V gene's germline CDR1 is MNHEY and CDR2 SMNVEV (reference sequence). The CDR3 length is 13 residues. Here the CDR3 DNA reads TGTGCCAGCAGATTGACAGGGGGCGCTGGCTACACCTTC. Translated, it gives CASRLTGGAGYTF.

This chain uses TRBV28 with TRBJ2-6; no clear D gene. V shed 4 bases and J shed 1 base, with 2 bases lying between them. Germline V gives CDR1 MDHEN, CDR2 SYDVKM. The CDR3 contains 13 residues. CDR3 residues: CASSWSGANVLTF. CDR3 coding DNA: TGTGCCAGCAGTTGGTCTGGGGCCAACGTCCTGACTTTC.

The chain combines TRBV5-1 with TRBJ2-7; 7 bases agree with TRBD1. This CDR3 contains 15 residues. Trimming took 3 bases from V and 2 from J; bases not matched to a gene: 8. Germline CDR1 reads SGHRS; CDR2 reads YFSETQ. Here the CDR3 DNA reads TGCGCCAGCAGCTCAACGTGGGACAGAACCTACGAGCAGTACTTC. Its protein is CASSSTWDRTYEQYF.

This chain links TRBV5-1 with TRBJ2-7, with TRBD1 matching 9 bases. Per the germline V gene, CDR1 is SGHRS and CDR2 is YFSETQ. V dropped 4 bases and J dropped 3; count of bases not matched to a gene: 5. This CDR3 comprises 14 residues. This chain's CDR3 is CASSPTGGHYEQYF. DNA of the CDR3: TGCGCCAGCAGCCCCACAGGGGGCCACTACGAGCAGTACTTC.

DNA of the CDR3: TGCGCCAGCAGCTTACAGCACTCTGGGGCCAACGTCCTGACTTTC. Amino acids: CASSLQHSGANVLTF. This rearrangement joins TRBV5-1 to TRBJ2-6, with D unclear. Germline lookup yields CDR1 SGHRS and CDR2 YFSETQ. V gave up 2 bases and J gave up 0 bases, with 6 bases separating them. This CDR3 is built from 15 residues.

This chain links TRBV5-1 with TRBJ2-1; D is unresolved. Trimming took off 1 base at V and 7 bases at J, with 15 bases between the two ends. The germline gives CDR1 SGHRS, CDR2 YFSETQ. The CDR3 consists of 15 residues. This CDR3 is CASSLTPPVGNEQFF. As DNA, the CDR3 is TGCGCCAGCAGCTTGACTCCGCCGGTAGGAAATGAGCAGTTCTTC.

The CDR3 loop reads CASSLTWDSSYEQYF. The CDR3 DNA is TGTGCCAGCAGCCTAACCTGGGACAGCTCCTACGAGCAGTACTTC. The J gene is TRBJ2-7, the V gene TRBV6-4; 7 nucleotides agree with TRBD1. V was clipped by 6 bases and J by 0 bases; unmatched bases: 8. The CDR3 spans 15 residues. Germline assignment: CDR1 MRHNA and CDR2 SNTAGT.

This chain uses TRBV25-1 with TRBJ1-1, with 9 nucleotides matching TRBD1. V was clipped by 3 bases and J by 5 bases; unmatched bases: 7. Germline V gene data show CDR1 as MGHDK and CDR2 as SYGVNS. The CDR3 runs to 15 residues. CDR3: CASSDMGQGGTEAFF. In nucleotides, the CDR3 is TGTGCCAGCAGTGATATGGGACAGGGAGGGACTGAAGCTTTCTTT.

The chain employs TRBV30 and TRBJ2-3; D remains unclear. Germline CDR1 is GTSNPN and CDR2 is SVGIG (reference sequence). V was clipped by 0 bases and J by 9 bases, with 10 bases between them. The CDR3 spans 12 residues. CDR3 coding DNA: TGTGCCTGGAGTGTAAGGGTCACGACGCAGTATTTT. Its translation: CAWSVRVTTQYF.

The chain joins TRBV6-5 to TRBJ2-3; TRBD2 is a possible D gene (6 bases). The V end lost 6 bases, the J end lost 9 bases, and 16 bases lay between the germline ends. The germline V gene encodes CDR1 MNHEY and CDR2 SVGAGI. The CDR3 is 13 residues long. CDR3 DNA sequence: TGTGCCAGCAGCCCGGGACTTCGTGACACGCAGTATTTT. This encodes CASSPGLRDTQYF.